The rows below give T cell receptor beta chains drawn from one sample of a study of blood T cell repertoires in COVID-19. Libraries were prepared by immunoSEQ multiplex PCR; TCRdb keeps only in-frame clonotypes and omits some of them. The data show about 190,000 clones, with about 88% seen just once and roughly 5.5% held by the top ten. The sequencing sample was made of peripheral blood. Receptors originate from a man aged 40-49 years with active or convalescent COVID-19. Each CDR3 is given with its conserved first and last residue. D genes are given only for firm matches. Clone size is not always given. Where it is, it says once, few, many or a class for expanded clones.

TRBV6-1	NA	TRBD2	TRBJ2-3	CASQAGGSTDTQYF	TGTGCCAGCCAAGCGGGGGGAAGCACAGATACGCAGTATTTT
TRBV3-1/TRBV3-2	NA	TRBD1	TRBJ2-1	CASRRTGGNEQFF	TGTGCCAGCAGAAGGACAGGGGGAAATGAGCAGTTCTTC
TRBV29-1	NA	NA	TRBJ2-3	CSVDRGTDTQYF	TGCAGCGTTGATAGGGGGACAGATACGCAGTATTTT
TRBV15	NA	TRBD1	TRBJ1-2	CATSRAGTGDRYTF	TGTGCCACCAGCAGGGCCGGGACAGGGGATCGCTACACCTTC
TRBV7-8	NA	TRBD1	TRBJ2-1	CASSLRAGGDEQFF	TGTGCCAGCAGCTTACGGGCAGGGGGCGATGAGCAGTTCTTC
TRBV28	NA	NA	TRBJ1-6	CASSPPGGWYSPLHF	TGTGCCAGCAGTCCTCCCGGGGGATGGTATTCACCCCTCCACTTT
TRBV19	NA	NA	TRBJ1-5	CASSTPGGGTFIREDQPQHF	TGTGCCAGTAGTACGCCCGGCGGAGGTACGTTTATTCGTGAGGATCAGCCCCAGCATTTT
TRBV11-2	NA	TRBD2	TRBJ2-7	CASSWGTSGSHEQYF	TGTGCCAGCAGCTGGGGGACTAGCGGGAGTCACGAGCAGTACTTC
TRBV12-3/TRBV12-4	NA	NA	TRBJ1-1	CASSWTENTEAFF	TGTGCCAGCAGTTGGACAGAGAACACTGAAGCTTTCTTT
TRBV28	NA	NA	TRBJ1-1	CASPDTITGKAFF	TGTGCCAGCCCCGATACCATTACGGGTAAAGCTTTCTTT
TRBV29-1	NA	TRBD2	TRBJ2-1	CSVLEREEFF	TGCAGCGTCCTTGAGCGGGAGGAGTTCTTC
TRBV3-1/TRBV3-2	NA	TRBD1	TRBJ2-2	CASSATGTVNTGELFF	TGTGCCAGCAGCGCTACCGGGACAGTGAACACCGGGGAGCTGTTTTTT
TRBV21-1	few	NA	TRBJ2-1	CASSSRRDGSSYNEQFF	TGTGCCAGCAGCTCACGCCGGGACGGGAGCTCCTACAATGAGCAGTTCTTC
TRBV29-1	NA	NA	TRBJ1-1	CSGEGTLGRETEAFF	TGCAGCGGGGAGGGAACCCTCGGGCGTGAAACTGAAGCTTTCTTT
TRBV11-2	NA	TRBD2	TRBJ2-5	CASSFLRAGGETQYF	TGTGCCAGCAGCTTCCTCAGAGCGGGGGGGGAGACCCAGTACTTC
TRBV5-6	NA	TRBD1	TRBJ1-2	CASSLGQGNYGYTF	TGTGCCAGCAGCTTAGGACAGGGGAACTATGGCTACACCTTC
TRBV2	NA	NA	TRBJ1-2	CASSLDTYGYTF	TGTGCCAGCAGCCTTGACACCTATGGCTACACCTTC
TRBV19	NA	TRBD1	TRBJ1-2	CASHSGGDLTF	TGTGCCAGCCATTCAGGGGGCGATCTCACCTTC
TRBV3-1/TRBV3-2	NA	TRBD2	TRBJ2-7	CASSQASGGDEQYF	TGTGCCAGCAGCCAAGCCAGCGGGGGCGACGAGCAGTACTTC
TRBV28	NA	NA	TRBJ1-4	CASSLSGGIGSEKLFF	TGTGCCAGCAGTTTATCCGGGGGGATCGGCAGTGAAAAACTGTTTTTT
TRBV11-2	NA	NA	TRBJ2-6	CASSSRRGDTGANVLTF	TGTGCCAGCAGCTCCCGGAGGGGAGACACTGGGGCCAACGTCCTGACTTTC
TRBV7-9	NA	TRBD1	TRBJ2-5	CASSFLTGTETQYF	TGTGCCAGCAGCTTTCTGACAGGGACAGAGACCCAGTACTTC
TRBV28	NA	NA	TRBJ2-1	CASSLISSNEQFF	TGTGCCAGCAGTTTAATAAGCTCCAATGAGCAGTTCTTC
TRBV19	NA	NA	TRBJ1-2	CASIQRAGFGYYGYTF	TGTGCCAGTATCCAAAGGGCAGGGTTTGGATACTATGGCTACACCTTC
TRBV5-6	once	NA	TRBJ1-1	CASSLDRAPEAFF	TGTGCCAGCAGCTTGGACAGGGCCCCTGAAGCTTTCTTT
TRBV4-1	NA	TRBD2	TRBJ2-5	CASSQGLAGGRRETQYF	TGCGCCAGCAGCCAAGGACTAGCGGGGGGGAGACGGGAGACCCAGTACTTC
TRBV19	NA	TRBD2	TRBJ2-3	CASRGLGTDTQYF	TGTGCCAGTAGGGGACTAGGGACAGATACGCAGTATTTT
TRBV7-2	once	TRBD1	TRBJ2-7	CASSVDRVRLEQYF	TGTGCCAGCAGCGTGGACAGGGTTCGGCTCGAGCAGTACTTC
TRBV15	NA	NA	TRBJ2-5	CATSRGLANQETQYF	TGTGCCACCAGCAGAGGACTTGCCAATCAAGAGACCCAGTACTTC
TRBV6-1	NA	NA	TRBJ1-2	CASSEFGRANYGYTF	TGTGCCAGCAGTGAATTTGGCAGGGCTAACTATGGCTACACCTTC
TRBV15	NA	NA	TRBJ1-2	CATSRDHLANYGYTF	TGTGCCACCAGCAGAGATCATCTAGCTAACTATGGCTACACCTTC
TRBV14	NA	NA	TRBJ1-1	CASSRPGGTMNTEAFF	TGTGCCAGCAGCCGCCCCGGCGGAACCATGAACACTGAAGCTTTCTTT
TRBV19	NA	TRBD1	TRBJ1-1	CASTADRAVTEAFF	TGTGCCAGTACCGCAGACAGGGCAGTCACTGAAGCTTTCTTT
TRBV9	NA	NA	TRBJ1-6	CASSVDGGDRYSYNSPLHF	TGTGCCAGCAGCGTAGATGGGGGCGACAGGTACTCCTATAATTCACCCCTCCACTTT
TRBV6-5	NA	NA	TRBJ1-5	CASSPTGFSNQPQHF	TGTGCCAGCAGCCCGACAGGCTTCAGCAATCAGCCCCAGCATTTT
TRBV6-6	NA	NA	TRBJ1-2	CASSRDRGYTF	TGTGCCAGCAGCAGGGATCGGGGCTACACCTTC
TRBV7-9	NA	TRBD1	TRBJ1-1	CASSLKGSTGGDTEAFF	TGTGCCAGCAGCTTAAAGGGCTCGACAGGGGGGGACACTGAAGCTTTCTTT
TRBV7-2	NA	NA	TRBJ1-1	CASSLQENTEAFF	TGTGCCAGCAGTCTACAGGAGAACACTGAAGCTTTCTTT
TRBV2	NA	TRBD1	TRBJ2-3	CASRLRDSSTDTQYF	TGTGCCAGCAGGTTACGGGACAGTAGCACAGATACGCAGTATTTT
TRBV23-1	NA	NA	TRBJ2-7	CASSHGGAQVHEQYF	TGCGCCAGCAGTCATGGGGGGGCCCAGGTACACGAGCAGTACTTC
TRBV12-3/TRBV12-4	few	TRBD1	TRBJ1-1	CASSGSQGRAFF	TGTGCCAGCAGTGGTTCACAGGGGAGGGCTTTCTTT
TRBV28	NA	NA	TRBJ1-2	CASSLDSPSNYGYTF	TGTGCCAGCAGTTTGGACAGCCCCTCTAACTATGGCTACACCTTC
TRBV30	NA	TRBD1	TRBJ2-7	CAWSVQQGIYEQYF	TGTGCCTGGAGTGTACAACAGGGGATTTACGAGCAGTACTTC
TRBV6-5	NA	NA	TRBJ2-7	CASSYSFRRDYEQYF	TGTGCCAGCAGCTACAGTTTTCGGAGGGACTACGAGCAGTACTTC